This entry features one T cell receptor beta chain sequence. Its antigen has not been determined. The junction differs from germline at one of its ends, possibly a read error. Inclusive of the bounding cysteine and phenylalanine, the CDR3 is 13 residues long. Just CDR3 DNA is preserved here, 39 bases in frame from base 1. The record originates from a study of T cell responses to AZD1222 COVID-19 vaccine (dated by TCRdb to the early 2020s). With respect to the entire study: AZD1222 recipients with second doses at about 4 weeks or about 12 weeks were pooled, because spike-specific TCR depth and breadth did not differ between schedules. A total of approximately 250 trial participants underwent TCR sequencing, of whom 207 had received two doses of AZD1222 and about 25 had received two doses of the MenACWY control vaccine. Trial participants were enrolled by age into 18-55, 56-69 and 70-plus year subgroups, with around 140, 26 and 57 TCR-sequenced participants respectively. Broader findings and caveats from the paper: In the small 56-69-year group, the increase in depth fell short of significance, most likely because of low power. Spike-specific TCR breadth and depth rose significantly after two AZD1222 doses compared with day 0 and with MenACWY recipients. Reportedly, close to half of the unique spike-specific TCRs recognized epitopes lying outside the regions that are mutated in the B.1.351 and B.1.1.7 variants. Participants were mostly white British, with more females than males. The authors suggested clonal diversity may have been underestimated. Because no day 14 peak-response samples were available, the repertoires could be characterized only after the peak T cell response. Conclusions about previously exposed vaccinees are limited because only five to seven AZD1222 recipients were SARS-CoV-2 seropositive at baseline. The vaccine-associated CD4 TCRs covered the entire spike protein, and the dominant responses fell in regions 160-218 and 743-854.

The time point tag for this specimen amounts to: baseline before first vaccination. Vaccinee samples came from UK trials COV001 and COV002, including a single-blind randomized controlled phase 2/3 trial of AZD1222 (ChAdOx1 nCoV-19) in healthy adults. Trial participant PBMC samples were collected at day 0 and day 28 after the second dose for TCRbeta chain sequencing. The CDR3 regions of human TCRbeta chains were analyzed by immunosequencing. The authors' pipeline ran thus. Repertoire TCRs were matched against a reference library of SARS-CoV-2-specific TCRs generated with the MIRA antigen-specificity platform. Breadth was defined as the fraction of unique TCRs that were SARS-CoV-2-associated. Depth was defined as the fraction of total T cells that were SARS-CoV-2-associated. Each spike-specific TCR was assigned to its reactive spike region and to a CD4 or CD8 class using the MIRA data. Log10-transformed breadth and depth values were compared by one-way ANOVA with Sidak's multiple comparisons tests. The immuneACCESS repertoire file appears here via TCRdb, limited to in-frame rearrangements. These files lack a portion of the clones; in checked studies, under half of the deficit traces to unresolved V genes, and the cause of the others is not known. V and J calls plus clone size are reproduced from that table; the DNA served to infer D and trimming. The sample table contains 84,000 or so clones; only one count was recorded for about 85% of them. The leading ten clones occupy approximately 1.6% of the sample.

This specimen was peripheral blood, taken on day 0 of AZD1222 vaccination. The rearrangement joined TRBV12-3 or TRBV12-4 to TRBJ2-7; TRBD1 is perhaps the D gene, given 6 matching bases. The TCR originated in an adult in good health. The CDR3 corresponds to CASSRDTSFTVLF. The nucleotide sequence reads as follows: TGTGCCAGCAGTCGGGACACCTCTTTCACGGTGCTGTTC.